The TCR beta chain described here comes from a study of blood T cell repertoires in COVID-19. Across the whole study: COVID-19 samples from acute and convalescent phases originated in the United States, Italy and Spain. Nucleic acid was either cDNA or gDNA, and it came from T cells, B-cell-depleted T cells, or PBMCs.

Between the trimmed V and J ends, which lost 4 bases and 4 bases, there was a span of 9 bases. Germline values: CDR1 KGHDR, CDR2 SFDVKD. CDR3 length: 13 residues. Repertoires were generated with immunoSEQ multiplex PCR, while TCRdb's copy carries only in-frame clones and drops some. Of some 50,000 clones listed, around 88% were seen once; the top ten hold over 2%. The sample was peripheral blood. The chain combines TRBV24-1 with TRBJ1-2; D unclear. This TCR was recovered from a woman aged 55-70 years with acute or convalescent COVID-19. The CDR3 DNA reads as TGTGCCACCAGTGAGGTGAGTACCTATGGCTACACCTTC. Encoded protein: CATSEVSTYGYTF.